This entry describes one T cell receptor beta chain. What it recognizes is unknown. This entry comes from a study of cytomegalovirus exposure and HLA in healthy donors. Study-level findings and limits: A missense variant in DCLRE1C was later tied to TCR beta V- and J-gene trimming.

The PCR made use of 60 Vbeta and 13 Jbeta primers. Sequencing was performed with immunoSEQ multiplex PCR; in TCRdb, only in-frame clones are kept and a portion is missing. This repertoire shows more than 120,000 clones, 65% to 85% found once; its top ten account for 2% to 3%. The source of this sequence is a male donor in good health and CMV-seronegative. The sequencing input was PBMCs.

The CDR3 is CASSLLGLAGVEDTQYF. CDR3 DNA sequence: TGTGCCAGCAGTTTACTAGGACTAGCGGGAGTAGAAGATACGCAGTATTTT. This rearrangement joins TRBV27 to TRBJ2-3; 13 positions agree with TRBD2. V shed 2 bases, J shed 5 bases, and the junction held 7 bases outside the gene matches. This CDR3 is built from 17 residues. The germline V gene has CDR1 MNHEY and CDR2 SMNVEV (reference sequence).